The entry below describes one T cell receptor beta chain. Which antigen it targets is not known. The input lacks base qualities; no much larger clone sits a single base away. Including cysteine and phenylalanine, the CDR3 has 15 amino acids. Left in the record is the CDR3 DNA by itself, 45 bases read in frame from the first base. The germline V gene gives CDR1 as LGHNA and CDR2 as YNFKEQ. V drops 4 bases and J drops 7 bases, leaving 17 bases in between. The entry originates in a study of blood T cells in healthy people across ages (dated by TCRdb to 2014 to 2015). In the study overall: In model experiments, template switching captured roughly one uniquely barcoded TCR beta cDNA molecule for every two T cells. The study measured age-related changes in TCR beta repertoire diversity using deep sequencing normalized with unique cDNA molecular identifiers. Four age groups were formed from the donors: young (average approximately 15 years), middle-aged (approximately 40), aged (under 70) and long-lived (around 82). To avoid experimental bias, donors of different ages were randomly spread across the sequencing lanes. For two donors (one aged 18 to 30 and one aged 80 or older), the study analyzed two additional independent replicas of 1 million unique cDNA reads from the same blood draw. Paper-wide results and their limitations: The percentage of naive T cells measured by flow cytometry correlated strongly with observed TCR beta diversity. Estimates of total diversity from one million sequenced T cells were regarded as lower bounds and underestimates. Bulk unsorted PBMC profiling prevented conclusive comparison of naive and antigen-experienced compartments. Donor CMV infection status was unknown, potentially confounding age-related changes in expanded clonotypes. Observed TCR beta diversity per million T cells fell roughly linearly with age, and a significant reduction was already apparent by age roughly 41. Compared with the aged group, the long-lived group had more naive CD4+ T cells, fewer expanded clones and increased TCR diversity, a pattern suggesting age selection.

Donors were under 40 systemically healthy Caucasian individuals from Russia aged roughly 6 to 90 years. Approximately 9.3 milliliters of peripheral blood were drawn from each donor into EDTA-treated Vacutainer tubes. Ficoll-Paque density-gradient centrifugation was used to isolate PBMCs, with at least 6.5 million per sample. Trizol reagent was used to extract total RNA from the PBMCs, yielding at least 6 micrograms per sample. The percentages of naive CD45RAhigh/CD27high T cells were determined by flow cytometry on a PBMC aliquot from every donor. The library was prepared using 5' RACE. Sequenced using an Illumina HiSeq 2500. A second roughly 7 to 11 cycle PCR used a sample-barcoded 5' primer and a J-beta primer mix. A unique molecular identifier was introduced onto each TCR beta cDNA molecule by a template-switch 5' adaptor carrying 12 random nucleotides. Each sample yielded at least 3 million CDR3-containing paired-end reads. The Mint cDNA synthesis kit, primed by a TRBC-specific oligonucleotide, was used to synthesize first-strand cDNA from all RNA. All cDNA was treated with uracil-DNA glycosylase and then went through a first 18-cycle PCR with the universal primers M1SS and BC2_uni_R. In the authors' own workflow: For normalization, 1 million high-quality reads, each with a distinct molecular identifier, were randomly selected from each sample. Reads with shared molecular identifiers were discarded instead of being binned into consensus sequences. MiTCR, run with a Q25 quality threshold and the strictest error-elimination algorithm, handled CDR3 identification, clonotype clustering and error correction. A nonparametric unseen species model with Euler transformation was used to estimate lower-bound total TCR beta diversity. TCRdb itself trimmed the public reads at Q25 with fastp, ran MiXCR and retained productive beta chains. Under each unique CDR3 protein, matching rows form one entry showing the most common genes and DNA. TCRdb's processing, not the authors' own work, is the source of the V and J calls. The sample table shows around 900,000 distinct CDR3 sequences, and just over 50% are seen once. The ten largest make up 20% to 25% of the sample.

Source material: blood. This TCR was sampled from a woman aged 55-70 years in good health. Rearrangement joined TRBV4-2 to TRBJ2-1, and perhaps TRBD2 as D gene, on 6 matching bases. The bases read TGTGCCAGCAGCCGAGCCGGCGGGACGGGGAATGAGCAGTTCTTC. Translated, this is CASSRAGGTGNEQFF.